This is a list of T cell receptor beta chains from one sample in a study of Ad26.COV2.S vaccination and SARS-CoV-2 variants. Generated by immunoSEQ multiplex PCR, the TCRdb table keeps only in-frame clones and is missing some. The sample comprises fewer than 400,000 clones, approximately 80% of which are singletons, and about 2.1% rests with the top ten. This sample comprised peripheral blood, obtained in a trial of Ad26.COV2.S vaccine versus placebo. These receptors were taken from a person aged 18 to 65 who received the Ad26.COV2.S COVID-19 vaccine or a placebo. Each CDR3 is given with its conserved first and last residue. A D gene is named only where the DNA matches it firmly. The listing skips clone size in some rows; elsewhere it reads once, few, many or a size class.

CDR3aa: CASSQDGLAGGLYTDTQYF
CDR3nt: TGTGCCAGCAGCCAAGATGGGCTAGCGGGGGGGTTATACACAGATACGCAGTATTTT
abundance: -
d_gene: TRBD2
v_gene: TRBV4-2
j_gene: TRBJ2-3

CDR3aa: CASSPDRSGNTIYF
CDR3nt: TGTGCCAGCAGTCCCGACAGGTCCGGAAACACCATATATTTT
abundance: once
d_gene: -
v_gene: TRBV28
j_gene: TRBJ1-3

CDR3aa: CASSASGTSAFF
CDR3nt: TGTGCCAGCAGCGCCTCCGGGACTTCTGCTTTCTTT
abundance: few
d_gene: -
v_gene: TRBV9
j_gene: TRBJ1-1

CDR3aa: CASSILERDTSQQYF
CDR3nt: TGTGCCAGTAGTATATTAGAACGGGACACCTCTCAGCAGTACTTC
abundance: once
d_gene: -
v_gene: TRBV19
j_gene: TRBJ2-7

CDR3aa: CASSVTGVSQETQYF
CDR3nt: TGTGCCAGCAGTGTCACAGGGGTCTCGCAAGAGACCCAGTACTTC
abundance: -
d_gene: TRBD1
v_gene: TRBV28
j_gene: TRBJ2-5

CDR3aa: CASSWNRGETQYF
CDR3nt: TGTGCCAGCAGCTGGAACAGGGGGGAGACCCAGTACTTC
abundance: -
d_gene: TRBD1
v_gene: TRBV7-3
j_gene: TRBJ2-5

CDR3aa: CASGWGSPGGELFF
CDR3nt: TGTGCCAGCGGCTGGGGGTCCCCGGGGGGGGAGCTGTTTTTT
abundance: few
d_gene: -
v_gene: TRBV28
j_gene: TRBJ2-2

CDR3aa: CASSLLGQGAGNTIYF
CDR3nt: TGTGCCAGCAGTTTATTGGGACAGGGAGCTGGAAACACCATATATTTT
abundance: -
d_gene: TRBD1
v_gene: TRBV28
j_gene: TRBJ1-3

CDR3aa: CASSPDRGHGYTF
CDR3nt: TGTGCCAGCAGTCCCGACAGGGGGCACGGCTACACCTTC
abundance: -
d_gene: TRBD1
v_gene: TRBV6-5
j_gene: TRBJ1-2

CDR3aa: CASSDGRYSGNTIYF
CDR3nt: TGTGCCAGCAGTGACGGGAGGTACTCTGGAAACACCATATATTTT
abundance: once
d_gene: -
v_gene: TRBV6-1
j_gene: TRBJ1-3

CDR3aa: CASSRGNTGELFF
CDR3nt: TGTGCCAGCAGCCGAGGGAACACCGGGGAGCTGTTTTTT
abundance: -
d_gene: -
v_gene: TRBV5-8
j_gene: TRBJ2-2

CDR3aa: CASTSSGTDTQYF
CDR3nt: TGTGCTAGTACATCTAGCGGCACAGATACGCAGTATTTT
abundance: -
d_gene: -
v_gene: TRBV12-5
j_gene: TRBJ2-3

CDR3aa: CASRPHASADTQYF
CDR3nt: TGTGCCAGCAGGCCACACGCTAGCGCAGATACGCAGTATTTT
abundance: -
d_gene: -
v_gene: TRBV6-5
j_gene: TRBJ2-3

CDR3aa: CASSAPDRGGEQYF
CDR3nt: TGTGCCAGCAGCGCCCCGGACAGGGGGGGAGAGCAGTACTTC
abundance: -
d_gene: TRBD1
v_gene: TRBV9
j_gene: TRBJ2-7

CDR3aa: CAVPGKLNEQFF
CDR3nt: TGTGCTGTCCCGGGGAAACTCAATGAGCAGTTCTTC
abundance: -
d_gene: -
v_gene: TRBV7-7
j_gene: TRBJ2-1

CDR3aa: CASRIMGGGYTF
CDR3nt: TGTGCCAGCAGAATCATGGGGGGCGGCTACACCTTC
abundance: many
d_gene: -
v_gene: TRBV6-5
j_gene: TRBJ1-2

CDR3aa: CASSTDGNQPQHF
CDR3nt: TGTGCCAGCTCAACAGATGGAAATCAGCCCCAGCATTTT
abundance: -
d_gene: -
v_gene: TRBV18
j_gene: TRBJ1-5

CDR3aa: CASSPGGANYGYTF
CDR3nt: TGTGCCAGCAGCCCAGGAGGGGCTAACTATGGCTACACCTTC
abundance: -
d_gene: -
v_gene: TRBV7-2
j_gene: TRBJ1-2

CDR3aa: CASSAGTVNEKLFF
CDR3nt: TGTGCCAGCAGTGCCGGGACAGTTAATGAAAAACTGTTTTTT
abundance: few
d_gene: TRBD1
v_gene: TRBV25-1
j_gene: TRBJ1-4

CDR3aa: CASSAVTGASNYGYTF
CDR3nt: TGTGCCAGCAGCGCAGTAACAGGGGCCTCAAACTATGGCTACACCTTC
abundance: once
d_gene: TRBD1
v_gene: TRBV5-6
j_gene: TRBJ1-2

CDR3aa: CATSRERIIDTEAFF
CDR3nt: TGTGCCACCAGCAGAGAGCGCATTATCGACACTGAAGCTTTCTTT
abundance: -
d_gene: -
v_gene: TRBV15
j_gene: TRBJ1-1

CDR3aa: CATDADPNEQFF
CDR3nt: TGTGCCACCGACGCGGATCCAAATGAGCAGTTCTTC
abundance: -
d_gene: -
v_gene: TRBV6-5
j_gene: TRBJ2-1

CDR3aa: CASSLARGNTGELFF
CDR3nt: TGTGCCAGCAGCTTAGCCAGGGGGAACACCGGGGAGCTGTTTTTT
abundance: -
d_gene: -
v_gene: TRBV7-9
j_gene: TRBJ2-2

CDR3aa: CASSLLGGPTEAFF
CDR3nt: TGCGCCAGCAGCTTGTTGGGGGGGCCAACTGAAGCTTTCTTT
abundance: -
d_gene: -
v_gene: TRBV5-1
j_gene: TRBJ1-1

CDR3aa: CASSPRQGQYEQYF
CDR3nt: TGTGCCAGCAGTCCCCGGCAAGGGCAGTACGAGCAGTACTTC
abundance: -
d_gene: -
v_gene: TRBV6-6
j_gene: TRBJ2-7

CDR3aa: CASSQGLGNTIYF
CDR3nt: TGTGCCAGCAGCCAGGGTCTCGGAAACACCATATATTTT
abundance: -
d_gene: -
v_gene: TRBV11-2
j_gene: TRBJ1-3

CDR3aa: CASSLWQTYSNQPQHF
CDR3nt: TGTGCCAGCAGTTTATGGCAGACATATAGCAATCAGCCCCAGCATTTT
abundance: -
d_gene: -
v_gene: TRBV28
j_gene: TRBJ1-5

CDR3aa: CASSYSRGVETQYF
CDR3nt: TGTGCCAGCAGTTACTCCCGCGGGGTAGAGACCCAGTACTTC
abundance: -
d_gene: -
v_gene: TRBV6-5
j_gene: TRBJ2-5

CDR3aa: CASSLSGGSYNEQFF
CDR3nt: TGCGCCAGCAGCTTGTCGGGGGGGTCCTACAATGAGCAGTTCTTC
abundance: -
d_gene: TRBD2
v_gene: TRBV5-1
j_gene: TRBJ2-1

CDR3aa: CASTYGGGRSTDTQYF
CDR3nt: TGTGCCAGTACCTACGGCGGGGGGCGAAGCACAGATACGCAGTATTTT
abundance: few
d_gene: TRBD2
v_gene: TRBV19
j_gene: TRBJ2-3

CDR3aa: CATSGSLGRGIGELFF
CDR3nt: TGTGCCACCAGTGGGAGTTTGGGCCGAGGGATAGGGGAGCTGTTTTTT
abundance: -
d_gene: -
v_gene: TRBV24-1
j_gene: TRBJ2-2

CDR3aa: CASSQDKQGYRDTQYF
CDR3nt: TGTGCCAGCAGCCAAGATAAGCAGGGGTATAGAGATACGCAGTATTTT
abundance: once
d_gene: -
v_gene: TRBV4-2
j_gene: TRBJ2-3

CDR3aa: CASSEAGRGTYEQYF
CDR3nt: TGTGCCAGCAGTGAGGCGGGAAGGGGGACCTACGAGCAGTACTTC
abundance: -
d_gene: -
v_gene: TRBV6-1
j_gene: TRBJ2-7

CDR3aa: CASSQTGLPSYNEQFF
CDR3nt: TGTGCCAGCAGCCAAACAGGGTTGCCCTCCTACAATGAGCAGTTCTTC
abundance: -
d_gene: -
v_gene: TRBV3-1/TRBV3-2
j_gene: TRBJ2-1

CDR3aa: CASTRGPGYEQYF
CDR3nt: TGTGCCAGCACCCGGGGCCCGGGGTACGAGCAGTACTTC
abundance: -
d_gene: -
v_gene: TRBV28
j_gene: TRBJ2-7

CDR3aa: CASSSQGAITGELFF
CDR3nt: TGCGCCAGCAGCTCCCAGGGGGCTATAACCGGGGAGCTGTTTTTT
abundance: -
d_gene: TRBD1
v_gene: TRBV5-1
j_gene: TRBJ2-2

CDR3aa: CASSYSRAGNYGYTF
CDR3nt: TGTGCCAGCAGTTACTCGAGGGCGGGAAACTATGGCTACACCTTC
abundance: -
d_gene: -
v_gene: TRBV6-5
j_gene: TRBJ1-2

CDR3aa: CSVVQQSPVDGYTF
CDR3nt: TGCAGCGTTGTTCAACAAAGCCCGGTGGATGGCTACACCTTC
abundance: -
d_gene: -
v_gene: TRBV29-1
j_gene: TRBJ1-2

CDR3aa: CASSLSRNGYTF
CDR3nt: TGTGCCAGCAGTTTGTCAAGGAATGGCTACACCTTC
abundance: -
d_gene: -
v_gene: TRBV28
j_gene: TRBJ1-2

CDR3aa: CASSLAIGGGGYQETQYF
CDR3nt: TGTGCCAGCAGCTTAGCAATAGGAGGTGGGGGGTACCAAGAGACCCAGTACTTC
abundance: -
d_gene: -
v_gene: TRBV7-2
j_gene: TRBJ2-5